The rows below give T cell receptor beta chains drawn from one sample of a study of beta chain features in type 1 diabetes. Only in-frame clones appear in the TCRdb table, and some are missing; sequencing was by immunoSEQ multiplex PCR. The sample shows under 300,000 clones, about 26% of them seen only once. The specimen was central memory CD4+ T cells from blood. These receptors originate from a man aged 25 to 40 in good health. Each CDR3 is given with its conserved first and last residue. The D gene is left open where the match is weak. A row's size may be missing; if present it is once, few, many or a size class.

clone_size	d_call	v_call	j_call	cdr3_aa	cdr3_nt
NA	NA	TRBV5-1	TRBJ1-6	CASSLDRGNSPLHF	TGCGCCAGCAGCTTGGATCGTGGAAATTCACCCCTCCACTTT
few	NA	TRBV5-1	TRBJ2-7	CASSFEGKYEQYF	TGCGCCAGCAGCTTTGAAGGGAAATACGAGCAGTACTTC
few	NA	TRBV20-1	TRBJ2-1	CSARDSNEQFF	TGCAGTGCTAGAGATTCCAATGAGCAGTTCTTC
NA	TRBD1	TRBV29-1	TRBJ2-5	CSVAKNRGVETQYF	TGCAGCGTTGCAAAGAACAGGGGGGTAGAGACCCAGTACTTC
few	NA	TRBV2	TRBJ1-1	CASSSTGNTEAFF	TGTGCCAGCAGTTCAACAGGGAACACTGAAGCTTTCTTT
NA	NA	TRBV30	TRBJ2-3	CAWSVFGGLSTDTQYF	TGTGCCTGGAGTGTCTTCGGGGGCCTGAGCACAGATACGCAGTATTTT
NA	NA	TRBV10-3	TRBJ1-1	CAASGLMNTEAFF	TGTGCCGCATCAGGACTGATGAACACTGAAGCTTTCTTT
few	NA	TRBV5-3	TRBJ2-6	CARSPYRSGANVLTF	TGTGCCAGAAGCCCCTATCGCTCTGGGGCCAACGTCCTGACTTTC
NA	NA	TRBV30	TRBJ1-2	CAWNWRAIGYTF	TGTGCCTGGAACTGGAGGGCTATCGGCTACACCTTC
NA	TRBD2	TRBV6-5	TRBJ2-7	CASSPGTSGYEQYF	TGTGCCAGCAGCCCCGGGACTAGTGGCTACGAGCAGTACTTC
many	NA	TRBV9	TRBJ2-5	CASSATPAGETQYF	TGTGCCAGCAGCGCCACCCCGGCGGGGGAGACCCAGTACTTC
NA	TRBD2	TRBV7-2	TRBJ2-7	CASSRTGTSYEQYF	TGTGCCAGCAGCCGCACCGGGACTAGCTACGAGCAGTACTTC
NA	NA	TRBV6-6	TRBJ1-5	CASSSTRSNQPQHF	TGTGCCAGCAGTTCGACCCGCAGCAATCAGCCCCAGCATTTT
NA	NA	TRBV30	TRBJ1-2	CAWTPRLSDKYGYTF	TGTGCCTGGACCCCAAGGTTGTCGGACAAGTATGGCTACACCTTC
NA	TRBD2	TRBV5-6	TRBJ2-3	CASSFATSGTDTQYF	TGTGCCAGCAGCTTCGCGACTAGCGGCACAGATACGCAGTATTTT
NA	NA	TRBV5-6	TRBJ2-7	CASSQGHEQYF	TGTGCCAGCAGTCAGGGCCACGAGCAGTACTTC
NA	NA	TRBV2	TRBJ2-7	CASSEIVFGANYEQYF	TGTGCCAGCAGTGAAATCGTGTTCGGGGCTAACTACGAGCAGTACTTC
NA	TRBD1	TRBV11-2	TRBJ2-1	CASSRDRENEQFF	TGTGCCAGCAGCCGGGACAGGGAGAATGAGCAGTTCTTC
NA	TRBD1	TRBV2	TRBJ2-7	CASRRDRGGYEQYF	TGTGCCAGCAGGAGGGACAGGGGAGGCTACGAGCAGTACTTC
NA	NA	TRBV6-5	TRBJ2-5	CASSVSLWETQYF	TGTGCCAGCAGCGTATCCCTGTGGGAGACCCAGTACTTC
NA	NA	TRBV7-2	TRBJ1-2	CASSHPEYGYTF	TGTGCCAGCAGCCACCCAGAATATGGCTACACCTTC
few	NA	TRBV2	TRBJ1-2	CASSEMRGPYGYTF	TGTGCCAGCAGTGAAATGCGGGGCCCCTATGGCTACACCTTC
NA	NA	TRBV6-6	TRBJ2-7	CASSYAGNTYEQYF	TGTGCCAGCAGTTACGCGGGAAACACCTACGAGCAGTACTTC
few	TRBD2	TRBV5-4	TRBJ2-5	CASSLGLAVGEETQYF	TGTGCCAGCAGCTTGGGCCTAGCGGTGGGAGAAGAGACCCAGTACTTC
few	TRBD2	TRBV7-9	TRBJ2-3	CASSQSSGSTDTQYF	TGTGCCAGCAGCCAATCTAGCGGGAGCACAGATACGCAGTATTTT
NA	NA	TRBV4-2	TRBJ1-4	CASSQDRREKLFF	TGTGCCAGCAGCCAAGATAGGCGGGAAAAACTGTTTTTT
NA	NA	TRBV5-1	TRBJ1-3	CASSLTVSSGNTIYF	TGCGCCAGCAGCTTGACAGTTTCCTCTGGAAACACCATATATTTT
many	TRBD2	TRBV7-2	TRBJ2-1	CASSDRLAGYNEQFF	TGTGCCAGCAGCGACCGACTAGCGGGGTACAATGAGCAGTTCTTC
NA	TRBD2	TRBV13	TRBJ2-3	CASSLVAGGSTDTQYF	TGTGCCAGCAGCTTGGTTGCGGGAGGCTCCACAGATACGCAGTATTTT
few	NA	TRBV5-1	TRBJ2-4	CASSLATGLKNIQYF	TGCGCCAGCAGCTTGGCGACGGGATTAAAAAACATTCAGTACTTC
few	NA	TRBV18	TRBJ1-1	CASSPRRNTEAFF	TGTGCCAGCTCACCACGAAGGAACACTGAAGCTTTCTTT
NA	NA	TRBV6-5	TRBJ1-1	CASSYSAFMNTEAFF	TGTGCCAGCAGTTACTCCGCCTTTATGAACACTGAAGCTTTCTTT
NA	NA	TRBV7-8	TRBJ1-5	CASSLLSGGSNQPQHF	TGTGCCAGCAGCTTACTTTCGGGGGGTAGCAATCAGCCCCAGCATTTT
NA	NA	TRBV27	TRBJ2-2	CASSFFGAGELFF	NA
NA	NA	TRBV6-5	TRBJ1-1	CASSYQKGVNTEAFF	TGTGCCAGCAGTTATCAGAAGGGGGTGAACACTGAAGCTTTCTTT
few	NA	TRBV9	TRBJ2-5	CASSVGQRSGETQYF	TGTGCCAGCAGCGTAGGGCAGCGTAGTGGAGAGACCCAGTACTTC
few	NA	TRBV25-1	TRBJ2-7	CASSEYKGNGYEQYF	TGTGCCAGCAGTGAATACAAGGGAAATGGCTACGAGCAGTACTTC
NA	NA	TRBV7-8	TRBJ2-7	CASSLESGGPYEQYF	TGTGCCAGCAGCTTAGAAAGCGGAGGTCCCTACGAGCAGTACTTC
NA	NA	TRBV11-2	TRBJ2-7	CASSPPGRHYEQYF	TGTGCCAGCAGCCCCCCGGGACGGCACTACGAGCAGTACTTC
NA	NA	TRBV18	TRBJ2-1	CASSRGDREQFF	TGTGCCAGCTCACGCGGTGATAGGGAGCAGTTCTTC
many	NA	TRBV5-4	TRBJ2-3	CASSLVGNTDTQYF	TGTGCCAGCAGCTTGGTAGGCAACACAGATACGCAGTATTTT
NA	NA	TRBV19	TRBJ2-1	CASSIRFDEQFF	TGTGCCAGTAGTATTAGGTTCGATGAGCAGTTCTTC
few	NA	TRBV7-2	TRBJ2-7	CASSSRAPNEQYF	TGTGCCAGCAGCTCCCGGGCCCCCAACGAGCAGTACTTC
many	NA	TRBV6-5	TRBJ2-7	CASSYAASYEQYF	TGTGCCAGCAGTTACGCGGCGTCCTACGAGCAGTACTTC
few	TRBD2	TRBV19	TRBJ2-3	CASSILAGGRDTQYF	TGTGCCAGTAGTATTCTAGCGGGGGGCCGAGATACGCAGTATTTT
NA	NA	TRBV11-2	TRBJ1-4	CASSLRQIEKLFF	TGTGCCAGCAGCTTAAGACAGATTGAAAAACTGTTTTTT
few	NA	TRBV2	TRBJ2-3	CASHHGQGTDTQYF	TGTGCCAGCCACCACGGCCAGGGCACAGATACGCAGTATTTT
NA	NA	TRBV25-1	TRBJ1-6	CASSARGNSPLHF	TGTGCCAGCAGTGCTCGAGGGAATTCACCCCTCCACTTT
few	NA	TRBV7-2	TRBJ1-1	CASSSQVSLNTEAFF	TGTGCCAGCAGCTCCCAAGTGAGTCTGAACACTGAAGCTTTCTTT
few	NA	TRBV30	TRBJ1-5	CAWSAVGALYQPQHF	TGTGCCTGGTCCGCCGTGGGGGCCTTATATCAGCCCCAGCATTTT
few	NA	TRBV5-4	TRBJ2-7	CASSLNPGEEQYF	TGTGCCAGCAGCTTGAATCCGGGGGAGGAGCAGTACTTC
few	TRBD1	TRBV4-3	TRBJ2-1	CASSQEGQGNNEQFF	TGCGCCAGCAGCCAAGAGGGACAGGGGAACAATGAGCAGTTCTTC
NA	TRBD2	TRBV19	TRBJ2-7	CASRNPGLAGAQYF	TGTGCCAGTAGAAACCCGGGACTAGCGGGAGCGCAGTACTTC
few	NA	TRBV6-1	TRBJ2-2	CASSDAKGRWTGELFF	TGTGCCAGCAGTGACGCAAAGGGAAGATGGACCGGGGAGCTGTTTTTT
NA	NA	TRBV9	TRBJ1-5	CASSAGINNQPQHF	TGTGCCAGCAGCGCCGGGATCAACAATCAGCCCCAGCATTTT